The entry below gives a single TCR beta chain sequence along with its context. Which cohort a participant joined came from the clinical history participants gave. Measured with immunoSEQ multiplex PCR; TCRdb has only the in-frame clones, and not every one. The table lists 290,000 or so clones, almost 90% of them singletons. Trimming removed 8 bases at V and 1 base at J, with 11 bases between. The germline gives CDR1 MDHEN, CDR2 SYDVKM. This CDR3 is built from 13 residues. This sample is part of a study of blood T cell repertoires in COVID-19. This rearrangement joins TRBV28 to TRBJ1-1; the D is unclear. This TCR derives from a woman between 18 and 29 years old with acute COVID-19. Sequenced material: PBMCs or T cells enriched from blood (not recorded which). This CDR3 reads CASVEQWNTEAFF. In DNA form, the CDR3 reads TGTGCCAGCGTCGAGCAATGGAACACTGAAGCTTTCTTT.